This T cell receptor beta chain was obtained from a study of CD8 T cells in Susac syndrome. Turning to the study itself: Patients with Susac syndrome were therapy-naive, taking corticosteroids, with some also receiving intravenous immunoglobulin, or taking intravenous immunoglobulin alone at the time their blood was drawn. Whole-study results and caveats: The study recognized that its TCR sequencing and HLA analysis covered a relatively small number of individuals.

Reverse transcription used roughly 0.45 to 1 ug RNA and random hexamers. An immunoSEQ multiplex PCR amplified TCR beta CDR3 over 54 Vbeta and 13 Jbeta. TCRdb independently ran MiXCR on the immunoSEQ multiplex PCR reads; one entry per CDR3 protein. This table has around 100,000 distinct CDR3 sequences, approximately 95% appearing once. This clonotype was seen just once. Antigen: not known. V was shortened by 4 bases and J by 0 bases, with 9 bases between the two germline ends. The CDR3 is made up of 13 amino acids. Germline values: CDR1 SQVTM, CDR2 ANQGSEA. Blood CD8+ and CD4+ T cells underwent high-throughput TCR beta sequencing.

Sequenced sample: CD8+ T cells from PBMCs. The origin of this receptor is a human donor with Susac syndrome. The chain carries TRBV29-1 and TRBJ1-1; D not resolved. CDR3 sequence: CSVVGRMNTEAFF. The CDR3 bases are TGCAGCGTTGTCGGCAGAATGAACACTGAAGCTTTCTTT.